A single sample gave rise to the 8 T cell receptor beta chains below, sequenced in a study of T cell responses to AZD1222 COVID-19 vaccine. Clones were read by immunoSEQ multiplex PCR, and TCRdb kept only the in-frame ones, dropping some. The table shows around 140,000 clones, with 90% occurring only once. This specimen consisted of peripheral blood, obtained on day 0 of AZD1222 vaccination. All receptors derive from an adult in good health.

The chain couples TRBV9 to TRBJ1-1, with unresolved D. The CDR3 covers 14 residues. The germline V gene encodes CDR1 SGDLS and CDR2 YYNGEE. Trimming took off 2 bases at V and 4 bases at J, with 12 bases between the two ends. The CDR3, as DNA: TGTGCCAGCAGCGTGGGATCCAAGGGCACTGAAGCTTTCTTT. Protein sequence: CASSVGSKGTEAFF.

This chain connects TRBV5-4 to TRBJ2-7; TRBD1 matches 7 bases. The trim removed 4 bases at V and 0 bases at J, leaving 7 bases unmatched. Germline V gene data show CDR1 as SGHNT and CDR2 as YYREEE (reference sequence). This CDR3 is built from 15 residues. CDR3 protein: CASSVSGTASYEQYF. DNA for the CDR3: TGTGCCAGCAGCGTCTCCGGGACAGCCTCCTACGAGCAGTACTTC.

This sequence joins TRBV28 and TRBJ1-5, with TRBD1 identical over 9 bases. Germline V CDR1 and CDR2: MDHEN, SYDVKM. The CDR3 runs 14 residues. V shed 7 bases and J 7 bases; nucleotides not matched to a gene: 8. CDR3 region: CASKPGQGYQPQHF. The CDR3 DNA reads TGTGCCAGCAAGCCGGGACAGGGATACCAGCCCCAGCATTTT.

The genes are TRBV15 and TRBJ1-2; TRBD1 matches at 9 bases. This CDR3 has 16 amino acids. Trimming took 4 bases from V and 4 from J; bases not matched to a gene: 10. Germline V gene sequence: CDR1 LNHNV, CDR2 YYDKDF (reference sequence). The CDR3 spells CATSTSPGTGTYGYTF. In DNA form, the CDR3 reads TGTGCCACCAGCACCAGTCCCGGGACAGGGACCTATGGCTACACCTTC.

V and J are TRBV2 and TRBJ1-6; TRBD1 might be the D (5 bases). CDR1 and CDR2 from the germline V gene are SNHLY and FYNNEI. The CDR3 is 15 amino acids. Between the trimmed V and J ends, which lost 2 bases and 10 bases, there was a span of 15 bases. The CDR3 DNA is TGTGCCAGCAGTGAACTCGCAGGGATGGGGTCACCCCTCCACTTT. Translating it yields CASSELAGMGSPLHF. Together with reference TRBV2 and TRBJ1-6, the CDR3 gives the full variable domain: EPEVTQTPSHQVTQMGQEVILRCVPISNHLYFYWYRQILGQKVEFLVSFYNNEISEKSEIFDDQFSVERPDGSNFTLKIRSTKLEDSAMYFCASSELAGMGSPLHFGNGTRLTVT.

This sequence joins TRBV13 and TRBJ1-6; D call uncertain. This CDR3 has 12 residues. Germline assignment: CDR1 PRHDT and CDR2 FYEKMQ (reference sequence). V gave up 5 bases and J gave up 6 bases, with 5 bases separating them. This chain's CDR3 is CASSPLNSPLHF. The CDR3 DNA sequence: TGTGCCAGCAGCCCCCTTAATTCACCCCTCCACTTT.

V usage is TRBV5-6 and J usage is TRBJ1-2, with D possibly TRBD1 on 5 matching bases. V was cut by 5 bases and J by 2 bases, with 10 bases left in between. Per the germline V gene, CDR1 is SGHDT and CDR2 is YYEEEE. The CDR3 is 13 amino acids. CDR3 region: CASSPAGNYGYTF. CDR3 bases: TGTGCCAGCAGTCCGGCAGGGAACTATGGCTACACCTTC.

This chain uses TRBV11-2 with TRBJ2-3, with 9 bases that match TRBD2. V trimming: 1 base; J trimming: 9 bases; junction bases outside the gene matches: 17. This CDR3 is 18 amino acids long. CDR1 SGHAT and CDR2 FQNNGV come from the germline V gene. The CDR3 DNA follows: TGTGCCAGCAGCTTAGTGGCTAGCGGGACCCAGCTAACAGGGACGCAGTATTTT. It is translated as CASSLVASGTQLTGTQYF.